This T cell receptor beta chain was identified during a study of blood T cell repertoires in COVID-19. Looking at the study overall: PBMCs, B-cell-depleted T cells, or T cells were the source of the cDNA or gDNA that made up the material.

In the authors' methods: Nucleated cell number was recorded as an estimate derived from reference gene primer amplification. Assay used: immunoSEQ multiplex PCR; TCRdb lists only in-frame clones, some missing. D and trimming come from the DNA, and the V and J calls and clone size come from that table. The sample includes about 160,000 clones, 84% of them seen just once. Each participant's cohort was designated according to participant-reported clinical history. Each recovered donor of Cohort 3 presented with two negative PCRs, clearance, or symptom resolution. Trimming cost V 1 base and J 6 bases, with 4 bases left between them. This CDR3 comprises 12 residues. The germline CDR1 and CDR2 sequences are LGHDT and YNNKEL (reference sequence).

The chain uses TRBV3-1 (or the pseudogene TRBV3-2) and TRBJ1-5; D gene uncertain. The sequenced sample was PBMCs or T cells enriched from blood (not recorded which). The origin of this receptor is a man over 45 who had recovered from COVID-19. CDR3 in DNA: TGTGCCAGCAGCCAAGGGAGTCAGCCCCAGCATTTT. It codes for CASSQGSQPQHF.